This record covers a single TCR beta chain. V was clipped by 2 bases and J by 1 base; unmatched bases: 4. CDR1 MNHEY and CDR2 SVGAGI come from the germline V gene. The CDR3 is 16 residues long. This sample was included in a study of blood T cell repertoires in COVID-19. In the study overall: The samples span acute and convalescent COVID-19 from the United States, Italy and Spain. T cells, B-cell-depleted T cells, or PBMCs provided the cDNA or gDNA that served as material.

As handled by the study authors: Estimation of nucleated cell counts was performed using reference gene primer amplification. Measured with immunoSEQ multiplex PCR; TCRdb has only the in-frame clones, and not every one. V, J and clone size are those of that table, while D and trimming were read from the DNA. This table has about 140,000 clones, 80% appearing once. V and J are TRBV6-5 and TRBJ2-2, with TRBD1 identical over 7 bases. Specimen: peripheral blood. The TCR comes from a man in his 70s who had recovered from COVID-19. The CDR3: CASSYTWTGNTGELFF. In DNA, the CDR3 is TGTGCCAGCAGTTACACTTGGACAGGGAACACCGGGGAGCTGTTTTTT.